This entry lists 19 T cell receptor beta chains sequenced from one sample in a study of T-cell memory formation after mild COVID-19. From the 5' RACE reads, TCRdb called clonotypes with MiXCR, one entry per CDR3 protein. This sample has approximately 490,000 distinct CDR3 sequences, with approximately 20% found just once. Sequencing was done on a sample of PBMCs or a T cell subset sorted from them (not recorded which). All receptors come from an adult woman who had mild COVID-19 (a few samples of this study predate the infection). Cell type and time point are not known.

The chain has TRBV24-1 and TRBJ1-2; D might be TRBD1 (5 bases). V lost 4 bases, J lost 3 bases, and 14 bases lay in between. The CDR3 runs to 15 residues. The V gene's germline CDR1 is KGHDR and CDR2 SFDVKD. The CDR3 DNA sequence: TGTGCCACCAGTGACTCGACCGGGGCTCACTATGGCTACACCTTC. Translating it yields CATSDSTGAHYGYTF.

This clonotype has more than one count but fewer than ten. This chain links TRBV2 with TRBJ2-3, with 10 bases matching TRBD2. Germline V gene lookup returns CDR1 SNHLY and CDR2 FYNNEI. Trimming at V came to 6 bases and at J to 2 bases, leaving 5 bases not matched to a gene. This CDR3 region has 15 residues. CDR3 nucleotide sequence: TGTGCCAGCAGCGAACTAGCGGGGCCCACAGATACGCAGTATTTT. It yields the protein CASSELAGPTDTQYF.

The chain couples TRBV2 to TRBJ1-1; D is uncertain. Germline values: CDR1 SNHLY, CDR2 FYNNEI. The CDR3 is 11 amino acids. The V end was cut by 9 bases, the J end by 7 bases, with 12 bases between. Here the CDR3 reads CARRGWDEAFF. The CDR3 coding sequence is TGTGCCAGGAGAGGGTGGGATGAAGCTTTCTTT. The full variable domain, with the rest looked up from reference TRBV2 and TRBJ1-1, is EPEVTQTPSHQVTQMGQEVILRCVPISNHLYFYWYRQILGQKVEFLVSFYNNEISEKSEIFDDQFSVERPDGSNFTLKIRSTKLEDSAMYFCARRGWDEAFFGQGTRLTVV.

The chain has TRBV3-1 and TRBJ2-7; tentative D call: TRBD1 (7 bases). From germline, CDR1 is LGHDT and CDR2 YNNKEL (reference sequence). V lost 0 bases and J lost 4, with 13 bases in between. CDR3 length: 15 residues. The CDR3 reads CASSQDSGGQYEQYF. CDR3 DNA sequence: TGTGCCAGCAGCCAAGATTCAGGGGGGCAGTACGAGCAGTACTTC.

The chain employs TRBV5-1 and TRBJ1-3; no firm D call. The CDR3 totals 18 residues. V lost 2 bases and J 0 bases, leaving 18 bases between the germline ends. Germline CDR1 is SGHRS and CDR2 is YFSETQ. This chain's CDR3 is CASSFGRSRSTSGNTIYF. For the CDR3, the DNA is TGCGCCAGCAGCTTTGGGCGCTCAAGGTCGACCTCTGGAAACACCATATATTTT.

J is TRBJ2-3 and V is TRBV12-3 or TRBV12-4, with D uncertain. V lost 7 bases and J lost 3, with 14 bases in between. The CDR3 contains 14 residues. CDR3 nucleotide sequence: TGTGCCAGCACCCTGAGGTCACGGACAGATACGCAGTATTTT. This encodes CASTLRSRTDTQYF.

This chain links TRBV12-3 or TRBV12-4 with TRBJ2-6; no clear D. Trimming stripped 7 bases from V and 1 base from J, with 11 bases between. This CDR3 has 15 amino acids. The CDR3, as DNA: TGTGCCAGCACCCAAAGGTTTTCTGGGGCCAACGTCCTGACTTTC. The encoded protein is CASTQRFSGANVLTF.

The chain combines TRBV29-1 with TRBJ2-3, with 7 bases lining up with TRBD1. Germline V lookup: CDR1 SQVTM, CDR2 ANQGSEA. V shed 5 bases, J shed 6 bases, and the junction held 5 bases outside the gene matches. The CDR3 is made up of 12 amino acids. The CDR3 is CSVKGATDTQYF. DNA of the CDR3: TGCAGCGTTAAGGGGGCCACGGATACGCAGTATTTT.

This chain connects TRBV29-1 to TRBJ2-7; 8 bases are a match to TRBD2. The J segment lost 2 bases and the V segment lost 6 bases, leaving 6 bases of the junction unmatched. CDR1 and CDR2 (germline): SQVTM, ANQGSEA. The CDR3 covers 13 residues. As DNA, the CDR3 is TGCAGCGTGAGCGGGGGAGCCACCTACGAGCAGTACTTC. This encodes CSVSGGATYEQYF.

This clonotype was counted a few times. This chain joins TRBV7-2 and TRBJ2-3; TRBD2 is a possible D gene (6 bases). Germline V gives CDR1 SGHTA, CDR2 FQGNSA. Trimming took 6 bases from V and 2 from J, leaving 18 bases between them. The CDR3 extends over 16 amino acids. Written as DNA, the CDR3 is TGTGCCAGCAGGGACCGGGCGGGAAGTGTCACAGATACGCAGTATTTT. Its translation: CASRDRAGSVTDTQYF.

The table lists this clonotype with a few counts. This chain joins TRBV4-3 and TRBJ2-1; maybe TRBD1 (5 bases). The CDR3 totals 16 residues. Germline V lookup: CDR1 LGHNA, CDR2 YSLEER. Between the trimmed V and J ends, which lost 3 bases and 0 bases, there was a span of 12 bases. CDR3 DNA: TGCGCCAGCAGCCATGAGCGACAGTTCTCCTACAATGAGCAGTTCTTC. This sequence encodes CASSHERQFSYNEQFF.

The gene calls are TRBV27 and TRBJ2-4; D not certain. In germline, CDR1 is MNHEY, CDR2 SMNVEV (reference sequence). The CDR3 runs to 13 residues. V shed 10 bases and J shed 7 bases, with 17 bases lying between them. CDR3 in DNA: TGTGCCATCACGGTATTCCGATGGAACATTCAGTACTTC. Protein sequence: CAITVFRWNIQYF.

The V and J genes are TRBV6-5 and TRBJ2-1; 11 nucleotides agree with TRBD2. The V gene's germline CDR1 is MNHEY and CDR2 SVGAGI. V lost 6 bases to trimming and J lost 5 bases; unmatched junction nucleotides: 9. CDR3 size: 16 residues. CDR3 residues: CASRERLAGSNNEQFF. In nucleotides, the CDR3 is TGTGCCAGCAGGGAGAGACTAGCGGGGAGTAACAATGAGCAGTTCTTC.

This clonotype was counted between two and nine times. The CDR3 loop is CASSYELQGSGRAPYEQYF. DNA for the CDR3: TGTGCCAGCAGTTACGAGCTCCAGGGTAGCGGGAGGGCCCCCTACGAGCAGTACTTC. The V gene is TRBV6-2 or TRBV6-3, the J gene TRBJ2-7; 11 bases are a match to TRBD2. V shed 2 bases, J shed 2 bases, and the junction held 14 bases outside the gene matches. Germline assignment: CDR1 MNHEY and CDR2 SVGEGT. The CDR3 length is 19 residues.

This clonotype was seen repeatedly, ten times or more. The CDR3 bases are TGCGCCAGCAGCTTGATTGGGGGCAATGAGCAGTTCTTC. Its protein is CASSLIGGNEQFF. The rearrangement uses TRBV5-1 and TRBJ2-1; D may be TRBD1 or TRBD2 (5 bases each). Germline V gene data show CDR1 as SGHRS and CDR2 as YFSETQ. The CDR3 sequence is 13 residues long. V lost 1 base to trimming and J lost 6 bases, with 8 bases between them.

This clonotype was found a few times. V and J are TRBV20-1 and TRBJ2-5; 7 nucleotides line up with TRBD2. The CDR3 has 12 residues. After removal of 7 bases from V and 5 bases from J, the junction contained 7 bases not matched to a gene. Germline values: CDR1 DFQATT, CDR2 SNEGSKA (reference sequence). CDR3 sequence: CSVGRAWETQYF. For the CDR3, the DNA is TGCAGTGTGGGGAGGGCGTGGGAGACCCAGTACTTC.

This clonotype has just a few counts. The rearrangement uses TRBV12-3 or TRBV12-4 and TRBJ1-5, with 7 bases that match TRBD1. The CDR3 has 19 amino acids. V lost 6 bases and J lost 2; bases outside the gene matches: 19. CDR3 loop: CASSLRVFMQDRGNQPQHF. CDR3 DNA sequence: TGTGCCAGCAGCTTACGGGTCTTTATGCAAGACAGGGGCAATCAGCCCCAGCATTTT.

V usage is TRBV6-2 or TRBV6-3 and J usage is TRBJ2-1; 14 bases fit TRBD2. Germline V lookup: CDR1 MNHEY, CDR2 SVGEGT. This CDR3 is 19 amino acids long. Germline trimming cut 6 bases from V and 2 bases from J; bases unmatched to any gene: 12. The CDR3 DNA reads TGTGCCAGCAGCCCTGTCCCGGGACTAGCGGGAGAGACCTACAATGAGCAGTTCTTC. Protein product: CASSPVPGLAGETYNEQFF.

J is TRBJ2-7 and V is TRBV5-4, with 9 bases identical to TRBD2. The ends lost 4 bases at V and 5 bases at J; junction bases unmatched: 4. Germline loops: CDR1 SGHNT, CDR2 YYREEE (reference sequence). The CDR3 is made up of 13 amino acids. CDR3 nucleotides: TGTGCCAGCAGCCACGGGACTAGCCACGAGCAGTACTTC. Amino acid sequence: CASSHGTSHEQYF. Full variable domain (rest looked up from reference TRBV5-4 and TRBJ2-7): ETGVTQSPTHLIKTRGQQVTLRCSSQSGHNTVSWYQQALGQGPQFIFQYYREEENGRGNFPPRFSGLQFPNYSSELNVNALELDDSALYLCASSHGTSHEQYFGPGTRLTVT.